One and the same sample provided the 13 T cell receptor beta chains below, sequenced in a study of cytomegalovirus exposure and HLA in healthy donors. The PCR used 60 Vbeta and 13 Jbeta primers. Only in-frame clones appear in the TCRdb table, and some are missing; sequencing was by immunoSEQ multiplex PCR. The sample shows roughly 130,000 clones, nearly 85% of them seen only once. Sequenced: PBMCs. These TCRs come from a boy younger than 18 in good health and CMV-seronegative.

The chain employs TRBV7-9 and TRBJ2-1, with D perhaps TRBD1 (6 bases). Trimming stripped 5 bases from V and 3 bases from J, with 8 bases between. The CDR3 contains 13 residues. Germline V gene sequence: CDR1 SEHNR, CDR2 FQNEAQ (reference sequence). Here the CDR3 DNA reads TGTGCCAGCAGCCCAGGGGTCTACAATGAGCAGTTCTTC. This codes for CASSPGVYNEQFF. Full variable domain (outside the CDR3, taken from reference TRBV7-9 and TRBJ2-1): DTGVSQNPRHKITKRGQNVTFRCDPISEHNRLYWYRQTLGQGPEFLTYFQNEAQLEKSRLLSDRFSAERPKGSFSTLEIQRTEQGDSAMYLCASSPGVYNEQFFGPGTRLTVL.

This clone was counted a single time. V and J are TRBV27 and TRBJ2-3, with TRBD2 identical over 13 bases. V was pared by 8 bases and J by 4 bases, with 9 bases of the junction left unmatched. CDR1 and CDR2 from the germline V gene are MNHEY and SMNVEV (reference sequence). This CDR3 has 16 amino acids. The CDR3 reads CASLPGLAGASDTQYF. The DNA of the CDR3 is TGTGCCAGCCTTCCAGGACTAGCGGGAGCTTCAGATACGCAGTATTTT.

The V call is TRBV19, the J call TRBJ1-5; D may be TRBD1 (6 bases). V lost 6 bases and J lost 0, with 12 bases in between. The CDR3 is 15 residues long. Germline V gene sequence: CDR1 LNHDA, CDR2 SQIVND (reference sequence). The CDR3 reads CASRKKGDSNQPQHF. CDR3 DNA: TGTGCCAGTAGAAAAAAGGGGGATAGCAATCAGCCCCAGCATTTT.

The rearrangement links TRBV5-8 to TRBJ2-7; tentatively, D is TRBD1 (6 bases). V lost 4 bases and J 7 bases, leaving 15 bases between the germline ends. CDR3 length: 13 amino acids. Germline assignment: CDR1 SGHTS and CDR2 YDEGEE. The CDR3 DNA follows: TGTGCCAGCAGCCCGGACCTAACAGGGGAGCAGTACTTC. Protein: CASSPDLTGEQYF. The variable domain in full, with the rest retrieved from reference TRBV5-8 and TRBJ2-7, is EAGVTQSPTHLIKTRGQQATLRCSPISGHTSVYWYQQALGLGLQFLLWYDEGEERNRGNFPPRFSGRQFPNYSSELNVNALELEDSALYLCASSPDLTGEQYFGPGTRLTVT.

V gene TRBV7-9 combines with J gene TRBJ1-4; D is perhaps TRBD1 (5 bases). Trimming removed 3 bases at V and 8 bases at J, with 13 bases between. This CDR3 region has 14 residues. Germline V gives CDR1 SEHNR, CDR2 FQNEAQ (reference sequence). In DNA form, the CDR3 reads TGTGCCAGCAGCTTGGGGCAGAAAGGGGAAAAACTGTTTTTT. Its protein product is CASSLGQKGEKLFF. The full variable domain, rest sourced from reference TRBV7-9 and TRBJ1-4, is DTGVSQNPRHKITKRGQNVTFRCDPISEHNRLYWYRQTLGQGPEFLTYFQNEAQLEKSRLLSDRFSAERPKGSFSTLEIQRTEQGDSAMYLCASSLGQKGEKLFFGSGTQLSVL.

The CDR3 DNA is TGTGCCAGCAGTGATCCCCCGGGGAGGAGGCGCGAAAAACTGTTTTTT. Its protein is CASSDPPGRRREKLFF. This chain joins TRBV6-4 and TRBJ1-4, with D hard to call. Germline CDR1 is MRHNA and CDR2 is SNTAGT. V was pared by 3 bases and J by 8 bases, with 19 bases between. This CDR3 comprises 16 residues.

The chain uses TRBV5-1 and TRBJ2-7, with 7 bases that match TRBD1. The CDR3 is made up of 13 amino acids. Germline V CDR1 and CDR2: SGHRS, YFSETQ. Trimming at V came to 2 bases and at J to 2 bases, leaving 1 base not matched to a gene. Here the CDR3 reads CASSFGQAYEQYF. The CDR3 nucleotides read TGCGCCAGCAGCTTCGGACAGGCCTACGAGCAGTACTTC.

The CDR3 DNA follows: TGTGCCAGCAGCCCGCGGCAAAACTACTATGGCTACACCTTC. Protein sequence: CASSPRQNYYGYTF. This chain links TRBV6-5 with TRBJ1-2, with unresolved D. Germline V gene data show CDR1 as MNHEY and CDR2 as SVGAGI. CDR3 length: 14 residues. With 6 bases removed from V and 3 bases from J, the gap between germline ends came to 14 bases.

This chain connects TRBV27 to TRBJ2-7, with 11 positions matching TRBD2. Trimming took 8 bases from V and 3 from J; bases not matched to a gene: 12. In germline, CDR1 is MNHEY, CDR2 SMNVEV (reference sequence). The CDR3 spans 16 residues. CDR3 loop: CASALTPSGRNYEQYF. The DNA of the CDR3 is TGTGCCAGCGCCCTAACCCCTAGCGGGAGGAACTACGAGCAGTACTTC.

The CDR3 DNA is TGTGCCACCAGCAGCAAGCGGGAGAGTAGTGAGCAGTTCTTC. Its protein is CATSSKRESSEQFF. V gene TRBV15 combines with J gene TRBJ2-1, with 8 bases fitting TRBD2. With 3 bases clipped from V and 9 bases from J, the junction kept 7 bases outside the gene matches. This CDR3 is built from 14 residues. From germline, CDR1 is LNHNV and CDR2 YYDKDF (reference sequence).

V gene TRBV5-4 combines with J gene TRBJ2-2, with D maybe TRBD2 (6 bases). V was cut by 5 bases and J by 5 bases, with 19 bases left in between. This CDR3 region has 16 residues. In germline, CDR1 is SGHNT, CDR2 YYREEE (reference sequence). The CDR3 region has the DNA TGTGCCAGCAGGCGAAAAGGTCGGGAGAATACCGGGGAGCTGTTTTTT. This codes for CASRRKGRENTGELFF.

This chain connects TRBV7-9 to TRBJ2-1; TRBD1 matches at 7 bases. Germline-derived CDR1 and CDR2 are SEHNR and FQNEAQ (reference sequence). This CDR3 is built from 14 residues. V lost 5 bases and J lost 9; bases outside the gene matches: 10. The CDR3 loop reads CASSPDRFGGEQFF. Written as DNA, the CDR3 is TGTGCCAGCAGCCCGGACAGGTTCGGAGGTGAGCAGTTCTTC.

The V call is TRBV7-2, the J call TRBJ2-1, with 10 bases fitting TRBD2. Germline V gene sequence: CDR1 SGHTA, CDR2 FQGNSA. Trimming removed 0 bases from V and 8 bases from J; junction bases left unmatched: 10. This CDR3 spans 17 amino acids. CDR3 nucleotides: TGTGCCAGCAGCTTAGCGGCCACAGCGGGAGGGTTGGATGAGCAGTTCTTC. Amino acid sequence: CASSLAATAGGLDEQFF.